These 27 T cell receptor beta chains were all obtained from the same sample, sequenced in a study of T cells after yellow fever vaccination. MiXCR was run by TCRdb on the 5' RACE reads, yielding one entry per CDR3 protein. This sample has approximately 61,000 distinct CDR3 sequences, with roughly 6.9% found just once. The specimen comprised CD8+ T cells sorted from PBMCs, sampled on the day of the first yellow fever vaccination. These receptors all come from a man younger than 30 who received the YFV17D yellow fever vaccine.

This clonotype was counted a few times. The chain couples TRBV27 to TRBJ1-5, with D uncertain. From germline, CDR1 is MNHEY and CDR2 SMNVEV (reference sequence). This CDR3 is built from 15 residues. V dropped 4 bases and J dropped 0 bases, with 10 bases sitting between them. The CDR3 loop is CASSSGRLSNQPQHF. The CDR3 DNA sequence: TGTGCCAGCAGTTCCGGACGGCTTAGCAATCAGCCCCAGCATTTT.

This clonotype came up many times. The V and J genes are TRBV28 and TRBJ1-4, with TRBD1 matching over 7 bases. CDR1 and CDR2 from the germline V gene are MDHEN and SYDVKM. This CDR3 spans 18 amino acids. J lost 0 bases, V lost 3 bases, and 10 bases had no gene match. CDR3 in DNA: TGTGCCAGCAGTTTTTTCAGGGGGTCAAGGGCAACTAATGAAAAACTGTTTTTT. It codes for CASSFFRGSRATNEKLFF.

This clonotype occurred a few times. The chain links TRBV12-3 or TRBV12-4 to TRBJ2-5; D is perhaps TRBD1 (6 bases). Trimming left V 7 bases short and J 0 bases short, with 9 bases between. The CDR3 runs 13 residues. CDR3 sequence reads: CASNTGNQETQYF. The CDR3 bases are TGTGCCAGCAACACAGGGAACCAAGAGACCCAGTACTTC.

The gene calls are TRBV30 and TRBJ2-7; 8 positions match TRBD1. CDR3 size: 12 residues. Trimming took 3 bases from V and 6 from J; bases not matched to a gene: 4. Germline CDR1 is GTSNPN and CDR2 is SVGIG (reference sequence). In DNA form, the CDR3 reads TGTGCCTGGAGCCGGACAGGGAGCGAGCAGTACTTC. Amino acids: CAWSRTGSEQYF.

This clonotype was found many times. The V gene is TRBV12-3 or TRBV12-4, the J gene TRBJ2-7, with D perhaps TRBD2 (5 bases). Between the trimmed V and J ends, which lost 3 bases and 0 bases, there was a span of 9 bases. The CDR3 contains 14 residues. The CDR3 loop reads CASSLRALSYEQYF. The CDR3 bases are TGTGCCAGCAGTTTGAGGGCCCTCTCCTACGAGCAGTACTTC.

This clonotype has more than one count but fewer than ten. The chain has TRBV7-2 and TRBJ1-5; no definite D call. The CDR3 has 12 residues. Germline assignment: CDR1 SGHTA and CDR2 FQGNSA. Between the trimmed V and J ends, which lost 2 bases and 3 bases, there was a span of 2 bases. This CDR3 is CASSLSNQPQHF. The CDR3 region has the DNA TGTGCCAGCAGCTTATCCAATCAGCCCCAGCATTTT.

This clonotype came up many times. The chain has TRBV29-1 and TRBJ2-5; no clear D. This CDR3 contains 11 residues. Trimming shortened V by 0 bases and J by 4 bases, and 3 bases separated the two germline ends. CDR1 is SQVTM, CDR2 ANQGSEA, per germline. The CDR3 here is CSVEERETQYF. In nucleotides, the CDR3 is TGCAGCGTTGAAGAACGAGAGACCCAGTACTTC. Full variable domain (rest looked up from reference TRBV29-1 and TRBJ2-5): SAVISQKPSRDICQRGTSLTIQCQVDSQVTMMFWYRQQPGQSLTLIATANQGSEATYESGFVIDKFPISRPNLTFSTLTVSNMSPEDSSIYLCSVEERETQYFGPGTRLLVL.

This clonotype was recorded at least ten times. CDR3 sequence (DNA): TGCGCCAGCAGCCAAGAGGGCAGCTATCAGCCCCAGCATTTT. Its protein product is CASSQEGSYQPQHF. The J gene is TRBJ1-5, the V gene TRBV4-1; no reliable D call. V lost 0 bases and J lost 5, with 8 bases in between. The CDR3 is 14 residues long. Germline CDR1 and CDR2: MGHRA and YSYEKL.

This clonotype showed up many times. The chain is built from TRBV14 and TRBJ2-4; D is uncertain. The germline V and J ends were trimmed by 1 base and 6 bases, with 7 bases remaining between them. Germline assignment: CDR1 SGHDN and CDR2 FVKESK. This CDR3 spans 13 amino acids. CDR3 protein: CASSQGGGNIQYF. CDR3 nucleotides: TGTGCCAGCAGCCAAGGGGGTGGAAACATTCAGTACTTC.

This clonotype occurred a few times. The CDR3 is CASKGGGSSSYSYNEQFF. The CDR3 DNA reads as TGCGCCAGCAAGGGGGGGGGGTCTAGCTCTTACTCCTACAATGAGCAGTTCTTC. The chain carries TRBV4-1 and TRBJ2-1, with D possibly being TRBD2 (7 bases). The germline gives CDR1 MGHRA, CDR2 YSYEKL. CDR3 size: 18 residues. The V gene lost 7 bases and the J gene lost 0 bases, with 22 bases spanning the gap.

This clonotype has a handful of counts. This chain joins TRBV12-3 or TRBV12-4 and TRBJ1-2, with 10 bases matching TRBD1. V gave up 1 base and J gave up 7 bases; unmatched junction bases: 6. The CDR3 is made up of 15 amino acids. The CDR3: CASSLVGTGVSGYTF. In DNA form, the CDR3 reads TGTGCCAGCAGTTTAGTAGGGACAGGGGTTTCTGGCTACACCTTC.

The V gene is TRBV6-5, the J gene TRBJ2-5; D gene uncertain. The CDR3 is 17 amino acids. V lost 0 bases to trimming and J lost 2 bases, with 16 bases between them. Germline CDR1 and CDR2: MNHEY and SVGAGI. In nucleotides, the CDR3 is TGTGCCAGCAGTTACTCATCGACGGATACTCTACAAGAGACCCAGTACTTC. It is translated as CASSYSSTDTLQETQYF.

This clonotype has at least ten counts. This sequence joins TRBV20-1 and TRBJ1-1; 7 nucleotides line up with TRBD1. This CDR3 spans 15 amino acids. V was clipped by 0 bases and J by 3 bases; unmatched bases: 7. Germline CDR1 DFQATT, CDR2 SNEGSKA (reference sequence). CDR3 loop: CSARDGETGDTEAFF. In DNA form, the CDR3 reads TGCAGTGCTAGAGATGGGGAAACAGGGGACACTGAAGCTTTCTTT.

This clonotype was counted many times. For the CDR3, the DNA is TGTGCCAGCAGTTGGTCCCCCATCCAGGGGCGAGATGAAAAACTGTTTTTT. Residues: CASSWSPIQGRDEKLFF. The chain carries TRBV28 and TRBJ1-4; possibly TRBD1 for D (6 bases). CDR3 length: 17 residues. Trimming took 4 bases from V and 6 from J, leaving 21 bases between them. CDR1 is MDHEN and CDR2 is SYDVKM in the germline V gene.

The chain is built from TRBV4-3 and TRBJ2-5, with 12 positions matching TRBD1. V shed 4 bases, J shed 6 bases, and the junction held 6 bases outside the gene matches. CDR3 length equals 15 residues. Germline assignment: CDR1 LGHNA and CDR2 YSLEER. The CDR3 DNA sequence: TGCGCCAGCAGCCCCGGGACAGGGGGCGCGCAGACCCAGTACTTC. Encoded protein: CASSPGTGGAQTQYF.

This clonotype was detected a few times. The rearrangement joins TRBV12-3 or TRBV12-4 to TRBJ1-5, with no clear D. The germline V and J ends were trimmed by 5 bases and 2 bases, with 10 bases remaining between them. The CDR3 is 14 amino acids. CDR3 loop: CASSPYGGNQPQHF. DNA of the CDR3: TGTGCCAGCAGTCCCTACGGGGGCAATCAGCCCCAGCATTTT.

This clonotype was seen more than once but under ten times. The chain recombines TRBV12-3 or TRBV12-4 with TRBJ2-3, with D perhaps TRBD2 (6 bases). V lost 6 bases and J lost 6, with 13 bases in between. The length of the CDR3 is 13 residues. The CDR3 DNA sequence: TGTGCCAGCAGCGGGGGTAATTGGGATACGCAGTATTTT. It specifies CASSGGNWDTQYF.

This clonotype has only a few counts. In DNA form, the CDR3 reads TGCGCCAGCAGCACCGGACAAGGGGCTCCGTACTACGAGCAGTACGTC. This encodes CASSTGQGAPYYEQYV. The gene calls are TRBV5-1 and TRBJ2-7; tentative D call: TRBD1 (5 bases). Germline V gives CDR1 SGHRS, CDR2 YFSETQ. The CDR3 has 16 residues. V lost 4 bases and J lost 3, with 20 bases in between.

This sequence joins TRBV10-3 and TRBJ2-5, with 10 bases fitting TRBD2. Trimming at V came to 4 bases and at J to 5 bases, leaving 10 bases not matched to a gene. This CDR3 has 16 residues. CDR1 ENHRY and CDR2 SYGVKD come from the germline V gene. The chain's CDR3 is CAISAASGGLAETQYF. CDR3 nucleotide sequence: TGTGCCATCAGTGCGGCTAGCGGGGGCCTTGCTGAGACCCAGTACTTC.

This sequence joins TRBV6-5 and TRBJ2-2; D gene ambiguous. V was pared by 2 bases and J by 1 base, with 5 bases between. The length of the CDR3 is 14 residues. Germline V lookup: CDR1 MNHEY, CDR2 SVGAGI. This CDR3 is CASSYGENTGELFF. The CDR3, as DNA: TGTGCCAGCAGTTACGGGGAGAACACCGGGGAGCTGTTTTTT.

This clonotype showed up many times. This rearrangement joins TRBV12-3 or TRBV12-4 to TRBJ2-3; TRBD2 matches 11 bases. Losses at the gene ends were 5 bases for V and 3 bases for J; bases not matched to a gene: 4. This CDR3 is 15 amino acids long. CDR3 nucleotide sequence: TGTGCCAGCAGTGGGGGGACTAGCGGAACAGATACGCAGTATTTT. This codes for CASSGGTSGTDTQYF.

The chain links TRBV5-4 to TRBJ1-2, with no clear D. This CDR3 spans 15 amino acids. The V gene lost 0 bases and the J gene lost 2 bases, with 11 bases spanning the gap. Germline V gives CDR1 SGHNT, CDR2 YYREEE (reference sequence). In DNA, the CDR3 is TGTGCCAGCAGCTTGGGAAAGGGAATCAACTATGGCTACACCTTC. Protein sequence: CASSLGKGINYGYTF.

This clonotype has a handful of counts. The gene calls are TRBV14 and TRBJ1-2; D remains unclear. The length of the CDR3 is 13 residues. The germline gives CDR1 SGHDN, CDR2 FVKESK. Between the trimmed V and J ends, which lost 1 base and 6 bases, there was a span of 9 bases. CDR3 coding DNA: TGTGCCAGCAGCCAAGGCCAGCGGAATGGCTACACCTTC. This encodes CASSQGQRNGYTF.

The V and J genes are TRBV9 and TRBJ2-3; D gene uncertain. The CDR3 consists of 16 residues. Germline assignment: CDR1 SGDLS and CDR2 YYNGEE. V was clipped by 0 bases and J by 0 bases, with 11 bases between them. In DNA form, the CDR3 reads TGTGCCAGCAGCGTAGGGTTGGGTTCTAGCACAGATACGCAGTATTTT. This translates into CASSVGLGSSTDTQYF. Drawing the rest from reference TRBV9 and TRBJ2-3, the complete variable domain is DSGVTQTPKHLITATGQRVTLRCSPRSGDLSVYWYQQSLDQGLQFLIQYYNGEERAKGNILERFSAQQFPDLHSELNLSSLELGDSALYFCASSVGLGSSTDTQYFGPGTRLTVL.

Only a few counts were recorded for this clonotype. Here the CDR3 reads CASSQDPGPGLNIQYF. CDR3 nucleotides: TGCGCCAGCAGCCAGGACCCGGGACCGGGGCTGAACATTCAGTACTTC. The rearrangement joins TRBV4-3 to TRBJ2-4, with D tentatively TRBD1 or TRBD2 (5 bases each). This CDR3 comprises 16 residues. V gave up 3 bases and J gave up 7 bases, with 19 bases separating them. From germline, CDR1 is LGHNA and CDR2 YSLEER.

This clonotype was seen at least ten times. The chain is built from TRBV4-3 and TRBJ2-1, with D perhaps matching TRBD1 or TRBD2 (7 bases each). The CDR3 contains 16 residues. Germline V lookup: CDR1 LGHNA, CDR2 YSLEER. V gave up 0 bases and J gave up 7 bases, with 16 bases separating them. The CDR3 DNA is TGCGCCAGCAGCCAAGATCCGCAGGGGGGGCCTAATGAGCAGTTCTTC. It codes for CASSQDPQGGPNEQFF.

At least ten counts were recorded for this clonotype. The chain combines TRBV7-6 with TRBJ2-7, with D possibly matching TRBD2 (6 bases). The CDR3 totals 14 residues. Germline-derived CDR1 and CDR2 are SGHVS and FNYEAQ. The V end was cut by 5 bases, the J end by 2 bases, with 13 bases between. The CDR3 is CASSQEGRTYEQYF. In nucleotides, the CDR3 is TGTGCCAGCAGCCAGGAGGGCAGGACCTACGAGCAGTACTTC.